This entry is about one T cell receptor beta chain. Its antigen is not identified. These data come from a study of blood T cells in healthy people across ages. Study results and caveats: Age advanced and TCR beta diversity per million T cells fell, roughly linearly.

PCR was performed a second time for roughly 6 to 12 cycles using a sample-barcoded 5' primer and a J-beta primer mix. Via MiXCR, TCRdb re-called the 5' RACE reads, giving one row per CDR3 protein. The table has 980,000 or so distinct CDR3 sequences, around 49% seen once; the top ten hold around 15%. Looked up from germline, CDR1 is MGHRA and CDR2 is YSYEKL. V was cut by 0 bases and J by 5 bases, with 7 bases left in between. This CDR3 is 14 amino acids long. Sequencing used blood. The receptor was isolated from a young man in good health. The chain couples TRBV4-1 to TRBJ2-2; no reliable D call. The DNA of the CDR3 is TGCGCCAGCAGCCAAGATCCCGGGACCGGGGAGCTGTTTTTT. Translated: CASSQDPGTGELFF.